The 9 T cell receptor beta chains listed next were all sequenced from one sample in a study of blood T cell repertoires in COVID-19. Libraries were prepared by immunoSEQ multiplex PCR; TCRdb keeps only in-frame clonotypes and omits some of them. The data show around 150,000 clones, 75% to 90% seen once. Sequenced input: PBMCs or T cells enriched from blood (not recorded which). Receptors originate from a woman aged 60-75 years who had recovered from COVID-19.

This chain connects TRBV13 to TRBJ2-1, with 9 bases identical to TRBD1. The germline V gene encodes CDR1 PRHDT and CDR2 FYEKMQ (reference sequence). After removal of 3 bases from V and 4 bases from J, the junction contained 4 bases not matched to a gene. The CDR3 contains 15 residues. The CDR3 sequence: CASSLSGQGYNEQFF. DNA for the CDR3: TGTGCCAGCAGCTTGTCAGGACAGGGGTACAATGAGCAGTTCTTC.

The chain combines TRBV6-5 with TRBJ2-7, with 9 bases matching TRBD1. The CDR3 runs to 14 residues. The junction had 3 bases not matched to a gene; V was cut back by 1 base and J by 5 bases. CDR1 and CDR2 from the germline V gene are MNHEY and SVGAGI. The chain's CDR3 is CASSYWDRAHEQYF. The CDR3 DNA is TGTGCCAGCAGTTACTGGGACAGGGCCCACGAGCAGTACTTC.

The chain has TRBV10-1 and TRBJ2-2, with D possibly matching TRBD2 (5 bases). CDR3 length: 14 residues. Germline V gene sequence: CDR1 WNHNN, CDR2 SYGVQD (reference sequence). V lost 3 bases and J 2 bases, leaving 7 bases between the germline ends. This CDR3 is CASSEEGNTGELFF. Here the CDR3 DNA reads TGCGCCAGCAGTGAAGAGGGTAACACCGGGGAGCTGTTTTTT.

This clone was detected only a few times. V and J are TRBV9 and TRBJ2-7; 13 nucleotides match TRBD2. Germline V lookup: CDR1 SGDLS, CDR2 YYNGEE. The trim removed 3 bases at V and 7 bases at J, leaving 4 bases unmatched. The CDR3 covers 14 residues. For the CDR3, the DNA is TGTGCCAGCAGCGAGAGACTAGCGGGGGGTGAGCAGTACTTC. Its protein product is CASSERLAGGEQYF.

This chain uses TRBV27 with TRBJ2-7; 10 nucleotides match TRBD2. The J segment lost 7 bases and the V segment lost 5 bases, leaving 17 bases of the junction unmatched. The CDR3 spans 17 residues. CDR1 is MNHEY and CDR2 is SMNVEV in the germline V gene (reference sequence). In DNA form, the CDR3 reads TGTGCCAGCAGTGCCCCCGAGGAGCGGGGGGGCCTATGGGAGCAGTACTTC. It encodes CASSAPEERGGLWEQYF.

V and J are TRBV15 and TRBJ2-2, with D hard to call. Germline CDR1 and CDR2: LNHNV and YYDKDF (reference sequence). Trimming left V 0 bases short and J 1 base short, with 6 bases between. The CDR3 totals 15 residues. The CDR3 sequence is CATSRDQQNTGELFF. CDR3 nucleotides: TGTGCCACCAGCAGAGATCAACAGAACACCGGGGAGCTGTTTTTT.

The chain has TRBV19 and TRBJ2-2; 13 bases agree with TRBD2. The J segment lost 1 base and the V segment lost 6 bases, leaving 8 bases of the junction unmatched. The CDR3 has 18 amino acids. Germline CDR1 reads LNHDA; CDR2 reads SQIVND (reference sequence). This CDR3 is CASRNRLAGGVNTGELFF. CDR3 DNA: TGTGCCAGTAGGAATAGACTAGCGGGGGGCGTGAACACCGGGGAGCTGTTTTTT.

DNA for the CDR3: TGTGCCAGCAGCATAGGACAGGGGGACACTTACGAGCAGTACTTC. This sequence encodes CASSIGQGDTYEQYF. The chain is built from TRBV5-4 and TRBJ2-7; 10 nucleotides agree with TRBD1. Germline lookup yields CDR1 SGHNT and CDR2 YYREEE (reference sequence). Unmatched junction bases numbered 8, after V lost 4 bases and J lost 4 bases. The CDR3 extends over 15 amino acids.

The chain couples TRBV19 to TRBJ1-5; 10 bases line up with TRBD1. The length of the CDR3 is 15 residues. Germline V gene sequence: CDR1 LNHDA, CDR2 SQIVND (reference sequence). The V gene end was trimmed by 6 bases and the J gene end by 6 bases; junction bases not matched to a gene: 8. CDR3 bases: TGTGCCAGTAGCCGTCCGGGACAGGGGACTCAGCCCCAGCATTTT. It encodes CASSRPGQGTQPQHF.